This T cell receptor (beta chain) was profiled in a study of T cells in Graves' hyperthyroidism and ophthalmopathy. The CDR3 is made up of 11 amino acids. Germline V gives CDR1 SGHTA, CDR2 FQGNSA. Trimming took 5 bases from V and 7 from J, leaving 7 bases between them. Amplification of TCR beta CDR3 regions used RNA as the template. A set of HTBI primers served as the primers for a first-round RT-PCR of the TCR CDR3. Each CDR3 protein gets one entry after TCRdb re-called the multiplex PCR reads with MiXCR. This table has 700,000 to 950,000 distinct CDR3 sequences, 30% to 40% appearing once. V usage is TRBV7-2 and J usage is TRBJ2-3; no reliable D call. This TCR was sampled from a woman in her forties with Graves' hyperthyroidism. The sample taken for sequencing was blood. CDR3 DNA sequence: TGTGCCAGCAGCCCTTCACATACGCAGTATTTT. Translation: CASSPSHTQYF. Full variable domain (outside the CDR3, taken from reference TRBV7-2 and TRBJ2-3): GAGVSQSPSNKVTEKGKDVELRCDPISGHTALYWYRQSLGQGLEFLIYFQGNSAPDKSGLPSDRFSAERTGGSVSTLTIQRTQQEDSAVYLCASSPSHTQYFGPGTRLTVL.